The 2 T cell receptor beta chains listed next were all sequenced from one sample in a study of blood T cell repertoires in COVID-19. Assay: immunoSEQ multiplex PCR; the TCRdb copy retains only in-frame clones and omits some. The sample consists of approximately 220,000 clones, about 80% of them appearing once. Sequenced: PBMCs or T cells enriched from blood (not recorded which). These receptors were obtained from a woman aged 35 to 49 with acute COVID-19.

The count of this clone is one. The chain recombines TRBV6-5 with TRBJ1-1; D remains unclear. Trimming took off 0 bases at V and 6 bases at J, with 8 bases between the two ends. Germline CDR1 MNHEY, CDR2 SVGAGI. This CDR3 is 13 amino acids long. CDR3: CASSYSPGAEAFF. The CDR3 DNA follows: TGTGCCAGCAGTTACTCGCCGGGTGCTGAAGCTTTCTTT.

The chain recombines TRBV19 with TRBJ2-3; 7 bases are a match to TRBD2. The CDR3 length is 14 residues. CDR1 LNHDA and CDR2 SQIVND come from the germline V gene (reference sequence). J gave up 6 bases and V 3 bases, and 6 bases lay outside the gene matches. For the CDR3, the DNA is TGTGCCAGTAGTATGGGCGGGGGTAGTGATACGCAGTATTTT. Amino acids: CASSMGGGSDTQYF. Using reference TRBV19 and TRBJ2-3 for the parts outside the CDR3, the full variable domain is DGGITQSPKYLFRKEGQNVTLSCEQNLNHDAMYWYRQDPGQGLRLIYYSQIVNDFQKGDIAEGYSVSREKKESFPLTVTSAQKNPTAFYLCASSMGGGSDTQYFGPGTRLTVL.